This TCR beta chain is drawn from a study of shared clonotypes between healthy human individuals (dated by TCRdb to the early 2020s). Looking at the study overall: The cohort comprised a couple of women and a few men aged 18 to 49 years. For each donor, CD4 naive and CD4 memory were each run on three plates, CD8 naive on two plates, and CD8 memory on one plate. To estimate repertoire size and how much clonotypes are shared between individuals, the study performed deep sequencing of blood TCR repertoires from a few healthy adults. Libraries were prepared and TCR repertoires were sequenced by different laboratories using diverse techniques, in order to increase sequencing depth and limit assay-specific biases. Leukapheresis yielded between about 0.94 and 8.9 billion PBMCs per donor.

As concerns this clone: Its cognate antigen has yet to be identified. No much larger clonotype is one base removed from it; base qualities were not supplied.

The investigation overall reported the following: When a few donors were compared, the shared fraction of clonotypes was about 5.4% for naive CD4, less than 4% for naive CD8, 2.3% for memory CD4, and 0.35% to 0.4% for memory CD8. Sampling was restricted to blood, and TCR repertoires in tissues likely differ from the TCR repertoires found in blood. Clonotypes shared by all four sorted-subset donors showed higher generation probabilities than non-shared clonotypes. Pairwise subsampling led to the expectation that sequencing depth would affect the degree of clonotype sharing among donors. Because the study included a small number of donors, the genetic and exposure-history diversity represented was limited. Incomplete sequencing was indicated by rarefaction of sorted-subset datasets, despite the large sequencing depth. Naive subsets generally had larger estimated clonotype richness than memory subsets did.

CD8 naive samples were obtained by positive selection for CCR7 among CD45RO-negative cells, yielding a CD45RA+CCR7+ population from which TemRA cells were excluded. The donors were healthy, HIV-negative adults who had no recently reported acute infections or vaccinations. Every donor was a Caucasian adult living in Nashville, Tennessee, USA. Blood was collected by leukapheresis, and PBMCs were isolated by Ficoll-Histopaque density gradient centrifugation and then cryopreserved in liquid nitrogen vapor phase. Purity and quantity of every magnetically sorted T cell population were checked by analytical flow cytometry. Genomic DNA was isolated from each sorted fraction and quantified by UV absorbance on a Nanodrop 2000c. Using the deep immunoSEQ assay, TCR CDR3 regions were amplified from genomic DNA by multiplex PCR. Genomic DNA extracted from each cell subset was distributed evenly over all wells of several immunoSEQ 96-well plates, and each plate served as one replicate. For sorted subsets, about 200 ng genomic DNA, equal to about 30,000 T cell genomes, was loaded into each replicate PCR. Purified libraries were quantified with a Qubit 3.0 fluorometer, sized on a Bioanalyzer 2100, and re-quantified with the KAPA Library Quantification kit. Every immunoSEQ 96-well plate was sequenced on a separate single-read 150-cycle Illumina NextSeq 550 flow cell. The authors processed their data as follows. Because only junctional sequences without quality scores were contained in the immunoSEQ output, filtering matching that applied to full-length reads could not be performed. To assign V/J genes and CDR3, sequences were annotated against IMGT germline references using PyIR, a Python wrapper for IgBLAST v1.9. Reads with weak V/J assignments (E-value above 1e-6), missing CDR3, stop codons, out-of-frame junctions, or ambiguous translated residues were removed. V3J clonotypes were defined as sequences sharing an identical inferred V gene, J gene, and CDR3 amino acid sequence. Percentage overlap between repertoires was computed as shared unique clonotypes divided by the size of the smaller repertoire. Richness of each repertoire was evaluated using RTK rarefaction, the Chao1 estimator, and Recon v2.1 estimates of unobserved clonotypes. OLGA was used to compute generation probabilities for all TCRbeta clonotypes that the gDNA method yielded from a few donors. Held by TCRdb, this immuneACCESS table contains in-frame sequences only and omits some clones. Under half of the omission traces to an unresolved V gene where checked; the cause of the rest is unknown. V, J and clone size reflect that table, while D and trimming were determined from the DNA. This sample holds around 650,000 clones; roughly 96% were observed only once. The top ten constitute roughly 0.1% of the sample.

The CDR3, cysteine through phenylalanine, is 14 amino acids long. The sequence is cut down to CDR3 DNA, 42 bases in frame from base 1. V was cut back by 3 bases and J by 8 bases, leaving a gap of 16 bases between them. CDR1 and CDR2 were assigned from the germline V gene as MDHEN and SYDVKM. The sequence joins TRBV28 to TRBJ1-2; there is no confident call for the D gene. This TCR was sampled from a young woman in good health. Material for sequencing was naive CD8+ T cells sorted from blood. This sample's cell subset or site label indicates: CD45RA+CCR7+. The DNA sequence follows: TGTGCCAGCAGTTTCGAATTACCCCGAGACGGCTACACCTTC. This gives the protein CASSFELPRDGYTF.